Listed below are T cell receptor beta chains from one sample, sequenced in a study of PD-1 blockade in classical Hodgkin lymphoma. The assay was immunoSEQ multiplex PCR, and TCRdb's table has in-frame clones only and misses some. The sample has tens of thousands of clones; approximately 88% are singletons. Sequenced material: peripheral blood mononuclear cells (PBMCs), taken at baseline. All receptors come from a human donor with classical Hodgkin lymphoma. Each CDR3 is given with its conserved first and last residue. A D gene is named only where the DNA matches it firmly. The listing skips clone size in some rows; elsewhere it reads once, few, many or a size class.

V gene	D gene	clone size	J gene	CDR3 DNA	CDR3 protein
TRBV30	NA	once	TRBJ1-4	TGTGCCGCCACAAGGGTTAATGAAAAACTGTTTTTT	CAATRVNEKLFF
TRBV7-6	NA	NA	TRBJ2-7	TGTGCCAGCAGCTCCCAGTACGAGCAGTACTTC	CASSSQYEQYF
TRBV6-6	NA	NA	TRBJ2-5	TGTGCCAGCAGTTACTCGACGCTAGCAGAGACCCAGTACTTC	CASSYSTLAETQYF
TRBV10-2	TRBD2	NA	TRBJ2-3	TGCGCCAGCAGTGAAGGAAGACTAGCGGGCACAGATACGCAGTATTTT	CASSEGRLAGTDTQYF
TRBV10-2	TRBD1	NA	TRBJ1-5	TGCGCCAGCAGCCCCTTACAGGGGGACGGCAATCAGCCCCAGCATTTT	CASSPLQGDGNQPQHF
TRBV7-9	TRBD1	NA	TRBJ2-1	TGTGCCAGCAGCTTAGCCACAGGGGGGAGCTCCTACAATGAGCAGTTCTTC	CASSLATGGSSYNEQFF
TRBV5-8	TRBD1	NA	TRBJ1-1	TGTGCCAGCAGCCTGACAGGGGTGATGAACACTGAAGCTTTCTTT	CASSLTGVMNTEAFF
TRBV7-9	TRBD1	NA	TRBJ2-5	TGTGCCAGCAGCTTAGGGCAGGGGGCCCAAGAGACCCAGTACTTC	CASSLGQGAQETQYF
TRBV14	TRBD1	NA	TRBJ1-2	TGTGCCAGCAGCGATCCGGGACAGGGCCTATATGGCTACACCTTC	CASSDPGQGLYGYTF
TRBV11-2	TRBD1	NA	TRBJ2-2	TGTGCCAGCAGCTGGAACAGGGGCAACACCGGGGAGCTGTTTTTT	CASSWNRGNTGELFF
TRBV27	NA	NA	TRBJ1-2	TGTGCCAGCAGTTTAAAGGGAGGGAACTATGGCTACACCTTC	CASSLKGGNYGYTF